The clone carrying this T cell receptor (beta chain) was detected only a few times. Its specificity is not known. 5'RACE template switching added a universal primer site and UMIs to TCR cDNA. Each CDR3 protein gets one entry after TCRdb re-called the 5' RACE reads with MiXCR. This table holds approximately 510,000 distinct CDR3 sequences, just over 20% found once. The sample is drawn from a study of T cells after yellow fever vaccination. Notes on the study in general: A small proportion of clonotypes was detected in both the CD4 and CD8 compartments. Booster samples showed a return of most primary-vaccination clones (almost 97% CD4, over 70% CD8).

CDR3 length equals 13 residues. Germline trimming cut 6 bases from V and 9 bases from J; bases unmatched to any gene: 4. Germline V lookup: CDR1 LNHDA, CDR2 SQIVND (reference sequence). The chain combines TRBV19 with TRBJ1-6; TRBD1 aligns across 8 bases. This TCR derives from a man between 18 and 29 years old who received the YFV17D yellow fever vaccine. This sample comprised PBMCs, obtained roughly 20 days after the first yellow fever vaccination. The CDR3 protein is CASSIGTGSPLHF. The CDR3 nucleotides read TGTGCCAGTAGCATCGGGACAGGTTCACCCCTCCACTTT.